A selection of T cell receptor beta chains follows, all from one sample in a study of blood T cell repertoires in COVID-19. TCRdb keeps only in-frame clones here, not all; method: immunoSEQ multiplex PCR. The sample lists roughly 360,000 clones, 88% occurring once. The sequenced material came from PBMCs or T cells enriched from blood (not recorded which). The receptor set was obtained from a woman aged 25 to 39 with acute COVID-19. Each CDR3 is given with its conserved first and last residue. A D gene is named only where the DNA matches it firmly. For some rows the clone size is stated as once, few or many, or as a class when expanded; others skip it.

clone_size	j_call	d_call	v_call	cdr3_nt	cdr3_aa
.	TRBJ2-3	TRBD2	TRBV6-5	TGTGCCAGCCCTGGACTAGCGACAGATACGCAGTATTTT	CASPGLATDTQYF
.	TRBJ2-7	TRBD1	TRBV6-6	TGTGCCAGCAGTCGACAGGGTTCCTACGAGCAGTACTTC	CASSRQGSYEQYF
.	TRBJ1-2	.	TRBV24-1	TGTGCCACCAGTACAGGGAGTCGAGGCTACACCTTC	CATSTGSRGYTF
.	TRBJ1-5	.	TRBV6-2/TRBV6-3	TGTGCCAGCAGTTTAGGGGACAATTATCAGCCCCAGCATTTT	CASSLGDNYQPQHF
.	TRBJ1-2	TRBD1	TRBV10-3	TGTGCCATCAGTGAGTCGAGACAGGGTAGTCAAGGCTACACCTTC	CAISESRQGSQGYTF
.	TRBJ1-3	TRBD1	TRBV29-1	TGCAGCGTTAGAACAGGGGGCTCTGGAAACACCATATATTTT	CSVRTGGSGNTIYF
.	TRBJ1-1	.	TRBV7-9	TGTGCCAGCAGCCCCCGGACAGAAGATGAAGCTTTCTTT	CASSPRTEDEAFF
.	TRBJ1-5	TRBD1	TRBV15	TGTGCCACCAGCAGACGGACAGGTCAGGTCAATCAGCCCCAGCATTTT	CATSRRTGQVNQPQHF
.	TRBJ1-3	.	TRBV7-8	TGTGCCAGCAGCCGAGAACGCGGCTCTGGAAACACCATATATTTT	CASSRERGSGNTIYF
few	TRBJ2-7	TRBD1	TRBV27	TGTGCCAGCAGTTTATGGACAGGGACCAACGAGCAGTACTTC	CASSLWTGTNEQYF
.	TRBJ1-2	.	TRBV11-2	TGTGCCAGCAGCTTGGGTGACAGGACCTACACCTTC	CASSLGDRTYTF
few	TRBJ2-7	.	TRBV2	TGTGCCAGCAGTCGCCTGATGTCCCGGGACACAACCTACGAGCAGTACTTC	CASSRLMSRDTTYEQYF
.	TRBJ2-3	.	TRBV7-2	TGTGCCAGCAGCTTAGCGCCGGAACAGACGCAGTATTTT	CASSLAPEQTQYF
.	TRBJ1-4	.	TRBV7-6	TGTGCCAGCAGCCGTATATACAGGGAAACTAATGAAAAACTGTTTTTT	CASSRIYRETNEKLFF
.	TRBJ1-5	.	TRBV6-5	TGTGCCAGCAGTTACAACGGGAATCAGCCCCAGCATTTT	CASSYNGNQPQHF
.	TRBJ2-3	TRBD2	TRBV12-5	TGTGCTAGTGGTTTGGGACTAGCGGGATCTAGCACAGATACGCAGTATTTT	CASGLGLAGSSTDTQYF
once	TRBJ2-3	.	TRBV18	TGTGCCAGCTCACCCGTCGGTCGTCGCACAGATACGCAGTATTTT	CASSPVGRRTDTQYF
.	TRBJ2-7	.	TRBV6-5	TGTGCCAGCGACTCTTTCCGAGAGCAGTACTTC	CASDSFREQYF
.	TRBJ2-1	TRBD2	TRBV3-1/TRBV3-2	TGTGCCAGCAGCCAAGGACTAGCGAAGCAGTTCTTC	CASSQGLAKQFF
.	TRBJ2-7	TRBD1	TRBV10-2	TGCGCCAGCAGTGAGCAACAGGGGTACGAGCAGTACTTC	CASSEQQGYEQYF
.	TRBJ1-2	TRBD1	TRBV7-9	TGTGCCAGCAGCTCCGGGACAGGGTTTAGCTACACCTTC	CASSSGTGFSYTF
.	TRBJ1-6	.	TRBV5-4	TGTGCCAGCAGCTTGGGGCTGCACAATTCACCCCTCCACTTT	CASSLGLHNSPLHF
.	TRBJ1-6	.	TRBV30	TGTGCCTGGAGTCAGAACCGCAATTCACCCCTCCACTTT	CAWSQNRNSPLHF
.	TRBJ1-2	TRBD1	TRBV30	TGTGCCTGGAGTGTAGGGGACAGTTATGGCTACACCTTC	CAWSVGDSYGYTF
.	TRBJ1-5	.	TRBV12-3/TRBV12-4	TGTGCCAGCAGTACTAACAATCAGCCCCAGCATTTT	CASSTNNQPQHF
.	TRBJ1-6	TRBD1	TRBV28	TGTGCCAGGAGTGAGTCGACAGGGATGGATTCACCCCTCCACTTT	CARSESTGMDSPLHF
.	TRBJ2-3	TRBD1	TRBV24-1	TGTGCCACCAGTGATTCTGACAGGGAAGTTGCCACAGATACGCAGTATTTT	CATSDSDREVATDTQYF
.	TRBJ1-6	.	TRBV6-1	TGTGCCAGCAGTGAAACGGGGGGTGATTCACCCCTCCACTTT	CASSETGGDSPLHF
.	TRBJ2-5	.	TRBV2	TGTGCCAGCAGTGAAGGCCGGGAAGGGGAGACCCAGTACTTC	CASSEGREGETQYF
.	TRBJ1-5	TRBD1	TRBV19	TGTGCCAGTAGGACCGGGTCGGGACAGAACAATCAGCCCCAGCATTTT	CASRTGSGQNNQPQHF
.	TRBJ2-1	TRBD2	TRBV2	TGTGCCAGCAGGGAGACTAGCGGGGTGGGGAATGAGCAGTTCTTC	CASRETSGVGNEQFF
few	TRBJ2-7	TRBD2	TRBV4-3	TGCGCCAGCAGCCAAGATATGGGCGGGGGGGTTTACGAGCAGTACTTC	CASSQDMGGGVYEQYF
once	TRBJ1-5	TRBD1	TRBV19	TGTGCCAGTAGTATTACCGACAGGGATGATCAGCCCCAGCATTTT	CASSITDRDDQPQHF
once	TRBJ2-5	TRBD2	TRBV7-9	TGTGCCAGCGGACAAGGGGCTAGCGGGGGGCCTAGGACCCAGTACTTC	CASGQGASGGPRTQYF
.	TRBJ1-5	TRBD1	TRBV7-2	TGTGCCAGCAGCTTAGGAACAGGGGGCCATAGCAATCAGCCCCAGCATTTT	CASSLGTGGHSNQPQHF
.	TRBJ2-1	.	TRBV12-3/TRBV12-4	TGTGCCAGCAGTTATACCGGGTCCGAGCAGTTCTTC	CASSYTGSEQFF
.	TRBJ1-1	TRBD1	TRBV10-2	TGCGCCAGCAGTGCTGACAGGGACACTGAAGCTTTCTTT	CASSADRDTEAFF
.	TRBJ2-1	TRBD2	TRBV11-2	TGTGCCAGCAGCTTAGGTAGCGGGGGGTTGAATGAGCAGTTCTTC	CASSLGSGGLNEQFF
.	TRBJ2-3	.	TRBV9	TGTGCCAGCAGCGTAGGGGACGGAGGGGCACAGCAGACGCAGTATTTT	CASSVGDGGAQQTQYF
.	TRBJ1-2	.	TRBV5-1	TGCGCCAGCAGCTTGGTCACAGAAAGCCATGGCTACACCTTC	CASSLVTESHGYTF
.	TRBJ2-5	TRBD2	TRBV13	TGTGCCAGCAGCTTAGGCGGCCAGCGGGGGCAAGAGACCCAGTACTTC	CASSLGGQRGQETQYF
.	TRBJ1-4	.	TRBV12-5	TGTGCTAGTGGTTTTTTGGTACAGGGAGGGGAAAAACTGTTTTTT	CASGFLVQGGEKLFF
once	TRBJ2-7	.	TRBV5-4	TGTGCCAGCAGCTTGTACCCTAACGCAGAGCAGTACTTC	CASSLYPNAEQYF
once	TRBJ1-6	.	TRBV4-1	TGCGCCAGCAGCCAAGATGACTCAAGCTATAATTCACCCCTCCACTTT	CASSQDDSSYNSPLHF